Each of the 16 T cell receptor beta chains below was sequenced from the same sample in a study of response to subunit inactivated influenza vaccine. TCRdb fed the RT-PCR reads into MiXCR, producing one record per CDR3 protein. The data hold more than 450,000 distinct CDR3 sequences, with 12% observed a single time. Sample: PBMCs from blood, taken on the day of vaccination. Receptor source: a man in his fifties who received an inactivated influenza vaccine.

This clonotype has more than one count but fewer than ten. J is TRBJ1-1 and V is TRBV12-3 or TRBV12-4, with a possible D match to TRBD1 (5 bases). The CDR3 covers 15 residues. Trimming removed 4 bases from V and 1 base from J, with 13 bases in between. The chain's CDR3 is CASSWGRHQNTEAFF. The CDR3 DNA follows: TGTGCCAGCAGTTGGGGACGTCATCAGAACACTGAAGCTTTCTTT.

The sample holds many counts of this clonotype. V usage is TRBV12-3 or TRBV12-4 and J usage is TRBJ1-1; 8 bases align to TRBD1. The CDR3 contains 13 residues. Trimming took 6 bases from V and 11 from J; bases not matched to a gene: 11. The CDR3 region has the DNA TGTGCCAGCAGCCCTCGGGACAGGAGGCATGCTTTCTTT. This codes for CASSPRDRRHAFF.

In its sample, this clonotype was seen a few times. Germline is not matched at one junction end, which may reflect a read error. V is TRBV24-1 and J is TRBJ2-1; tentatively, D is TRBD2 (7 bases). This CDR3 has 12 amino acids. The germline V gene encodes CDR1 KGHDR and CDR2 SFDVKD. CDR3 protein: CATSHPGGLSEF. The CDR3 DNA follows: TGTGCCACCTCACACCCGGGGGGCCTGTCCGAATTC.

This clonotype was detected a few times. J is TRBJ2-1 and V is TRBV5-1, with a possible D match to TRBD2 (5 bases). The CDR3 totals 16 residues. V shed 4 bases and J shed 6 bases, with 20 bases lying between them. Germline V gene data show CDR1 as SGHRS and CDR2 as YFSETQ. The chain's CDR3 is CASSEALRARGNEQFF. The DNA of the CDR3 is TGCGCCAGCAGCGAGGCTTTGAGGGCTCGCGGCAATGAGCAGTTCTTC.

This clonotype was observed a handful of times. The chain couples TRBV20-1 to TRBJ2-2; unclear D gene. Trimming left V 6 bases short and J 0 bases short, with 11 bases between. This CDR3 has 14 residues. Per the germline V gene, CDR1 is DFQATT and CDR2 is SNEGSKA (reference sequence). CDR3 in DNA: TGCAGTGCCGGCCGAGGAACGAACACCGGGGAGCTGTTTTTT. Amino acids: CSAGRGTNTGELFF.

To note about this clonotype: One end of the junction does not line up with germline, which may come from a read error. The rearrangement links TRBV20-1 to TRBJ2-7, with 9 bases identical to TRBD1. In germline, CDR1 is DFQATT, CDR2 SNEGSKA (reference sequence). The CDR3 totals 15 residues. This CDR3 reads CSARDRDRASYEQYF. CDR3 coding DNA: TGCAGTGCTCGAGACCGGGACAGGGCATCCTACGAGCAGTACTTC.

This clonotype was observed a handful of times. The rearrangement links TRBV2 to TRBJ2-5, with D hard to call. Germline assignment: CDR1 SNHLY and CDR2 FYNNEI. V was trimmed by 10 bases and J by 5 bases, leaving 14 bases between them. The CDR3 consists of 12 residues. The CDR3 spells CATAPARETQYF. The CDR3 nucleotides are TGTGCCACTGCCCCAGCCAGGGAGACCCAGTACTTC.

This clonotype occurred many times. This chain links TRBV12-3 or TRBV12-4 with TRBJ2-1; D uncertain. This CDR3 contains 13 residues. The V end was cut by 6 bases, the J end by 5 bases, with 11 bases between. The CDR3 region has the DNA TGTGCCAGCAGCTCCGGACGGGACAATGAGCAGTTCTTC. Its protein is CASSSGRDNEQFF.

The genes are TRBV4-1 and TRBJ2-1; 9 bases are a match to TRBD2. The CDR3 is made up of 14 amino acids. V lost 6 bases and J lost 15; bases outside the gene matches: 15. Germline V gives CDR1 MGHRA, CDR2 YSYEKL. The CDR3 region has the DNA TGCGCCAGCAGTTTTCTGGGGGCTAGCGGGAATCGGTTCTTC. This sequence encodes CASSFLGASGNRFF.

This clonotype was detected a few times. This sequence may be a read error, since a much larger clone differs from it by one base. The chain employs TRBV5-1 and TRBJ2-5; D might be TRBD2 (6 bases). From germline, CDR1 is SGHRS and CDR2 YFSETQ. CDR3 length: 13 amino acids. Trimming cost V 0 bases and J 4 bases, with 7 bases left between them. CDR3 loop: CASSLDGGETQYF. In nucleotides, the CDR3 is TGCGCCAGCAGCTTGGACGGGGGAGAGACCCAGTACTTC.

As for this clonotype: A much larger clone lies one base from this, so it may be a read error. J is TRBJ2-5 and V is TRBV4-2, with 7 bases fitting TRBD2. The CDR3 sequence is 14 residues long. From germline, CDR1 is LGHNA and CDR2 YNFKEQ. Trimming took 2 bases from V and 3 from J; bases not matched to a gene: 3. CDR3 amino acids: CASSQSGTKETQYF. CDR3 nucleotides: TGTGCCAGCAGCCAATCCGGGACTAAAGAGACCCAGTACTTC.

The rearrangement links TRBV20-1 to TRBJ2-3; D remains ambiguous. Trimming pared 0 bases from V and 3 bases from J, leaving 16 bases between. Germline CDR1 and CDR2: DFQATT and SNEGSKA (reference sequence). This CDR3 contains 16 residues. The CDR3 coding sequence is TGCAGTGCTAGAGATCCGGGCGTTCGGTCTACAGATACGCAGTATTTT. Protein: CSARDPGVRSTDTQYF.

The V and J genes are TRBV28 and TRBJ2-7; TRBD1 matches at 12 bases. Looked up from germline, CDR1 is MDHEN and CDR2 is SYDVKM. Losses at the gene ends were 4 bases for V and 1 base for J; bases not matched to a gene: 8. The CDR3 covers 17 residues. CDR3 protein: CASSSLAGQGASYEQYF. CDR3 coding DNA: TGTGCCAGCAGTTCCCTAGCGGGACAGGGGGCATCCTACGAGCAGTACTTC.

This clonotype was seen ten or more times. The V gene is TRBV6-2 or TRBV6-3, the J gene TRBJ2-7, with TRBD2 matching over 11 bases. From germline, CDR1 is MNHEY and CDR2 SVGEGT. CDR3 size: 16 residues. Unmatched junction bases numbered 7, after V lost 6 bases and J lost 0 bases. Here the CDR3 DNA reads TGTGCCAGCAGCTCGTTTACTAGCGGGAGCTCCTACGAGCAGTACTTC. It translates to CASSSFTSGSSYEQYF.

This clonotype was seen many times. The chain employs TRBV4-3 and TRBJ2-1, with TRBD2 as a possible D gene (6 bases). The CDR3 covers 16 residues. CDR1 LGHNA and CDR2 YSLEER come from the germline V gene. Trimming shortened V by 4 bases and J by 5 bases, and 18 bases separated the two germline ends. The CDR3 coding sequence is TGCGCCAGCAGCCCGCAGGCTAGCGCCATAAACAATGAGCAGTTCTTC. It yields the protein CASSPQASAINNEQFF.

In this sample, this clonotype turned up many times. The J gene is TRBJ2-2, the V gene TRBV4-2; D ambiguous. Trimming removed 0 bases at V and 5 bases at J, with 13 bases between. The CDR3 is 16 residues long. In germline, CDR1 is LGHNA, CDR2 YNFKEQ. In DNA form, the CDR3 reads TGTGCCAGCAGCCAAGATAAGGTGACCGCGACCGGGGAGCTGTTTTTT. Translating gives CASSQDKVTATGELFF.